Listed below are T cell receptor beta chains from one sample, sequenced in a study of cytomegalovirus exposure and HLA in healthy donors. Using immunoSEQ multiplex PCR, the repertoire was profiled, and TCRdb retains in-frame clones only, with some absent. This sample has around 140,000 clones, with about 82% found just once. Sequencing input: PBMCs. The receptors were gathered from a female donor in good health and CMV-seropositive. Both conserved end residues are part of each CDR3. A D gene is named only where the DNA matches it firmly. Only part of the rows carry a size: once, few, many, or a class if the clone is expanded.

j_call d_call v_call clone_size cdr3_aa cdr3_nt
TRBJ2-7 . TRBV6-5 . CASSSEKQGNSYEQYF TGTGCCAGCAGTTCCGAGAAACAGGGCAACTCCTACGAGCAGTACTTC
TRBJ2-5 TRBD1 TRBV19 . CASISPGQGETQYF TGTGCCAGTATCTCCCCCGGACAGGGGGAGACCCAGTACTTC
TRBJ2-7 TRBD2 TRBV6-6 . CASRLTSGNHEQYF TGTGCCAGCAGGCTGACTAGCGGTAACCACGAGCAGTACTTC
TRBJ1-4 TRBD1 TRBV2 . CATVTGTGNEKLFF TGTGCCACCGTCACCGGGACAGGCAATGAAAAACTGTTTTTT
TRBJ2-3 . TRBV5-1 . CASSLTGVSTDTQYF TGCGCCAGCAGCTTGACAGGTGTAAGCACAGATACGCAGTATTTT
TRBJ2-3 TRBD1 TRBV6-5 . CASTTGGDTQYF TGTGCCAGCACCACAGGGGGGGATACGCAGTATTTT
TRBJ2-5 TRBD2 TRBV4-1 few CASSPRSVGGAVETQYF TGCGCCAGCAGCCCACGCTCGGTCGGGGGGGCCGTAGAGACCCAGTACTTC
TRBJ1-6 . TRBV10-1 . CASGGAVSSYNSPLHF TGCGCCTCAGGCGGGGCGGTCAGCTCCTATAATTCACCCCTCCACTTT
TRBJ1-5 . TRBV4-1 . CASSQVPGNSNQPQHF TGCGCCAGCAGCCAAGTTCCGGGGAATAGCAATCAGCCCCAGCATTTT
TRBJ1-1 TRBD1 TRBV25-1 . CASSGTGGGSTEAFF TGTGCCAGCAGTGGGACAGGTGGCGGTAGCACTGAAGCTTTCTTT
TRBJ1-1 . TRBV5-1 . CASSLGFRDVTEAFF TGCGCCAGCAGCTTGGGGTTCCGGGATGTCACTGAAGCTTTCTTT
TRBJ1-5 TRBD1 TRBV6-1 . CASSEGQGLQPQHF TGTGCCAGCAGTGAAGGACAGGGGCTTCAGCCCCAGCATTTT
TRBJ2-2 TRBD2 TRBV15 . CATSRLAGGLPTGELFF TGTGCCACCAGCAGACTAGCGGGGGGGCTCCCCACCGGGGAGCTGTTTTTT
TRBJ1-4 . TRBV5-1 . CASSLGQNEKLFF TGCGCCAGCAGCTTGGGACAGAATGAAAAACTGTTTTTT
TRBJ1-1 . TRBV7-9 few CASSSSAVIEAFF TGTGCCAGCAGCTCGTCAGCGGTAATAGAAGCTTTCTTT
TRBJ2-1 TRBD2 TRBV19 . CASSRTVAGPYNEQFF TGTGCCAGTAGTAGGACTGTAGCGGGACCCTACAATGAGCAGTTCTTC
TRBJ2-4 . TRBV5-6 . CASSLGGGSRKNIQYF TGTGCCAGCAGCTTGGGGGGGGGCTCGAGAAAAAACATTCAGTACTTC
TRBJ1-2 . TRBV9 once CASSVNQDFAF TGTGCCAGCAGCGTGAATCAGGATTTTGCCTTC
TRBJ2-7 . TRBV19 . CASRSWANPYEQYF TGTGCCAGTAGGTCGTGGGCAAACCCCTACGAGCAGTACTTC
TRBJ1-1 . TRBV5-6 . CASSLDGSGQAFF TGTGCCAGCAGCTTGGATGGTTCTGGGCAAGCTTTCTTT
TRBJ2-7 TRBD2 TRBV9 . CASSPGLADSYEQYF TGTGCCAGCAGCCCAGGACTAGCGGACTCCTACGAGCAGTACTTC
TRBJ2-7 TRBD1 TRBV27 few CASSKIETGTGDEQYF TGTGCCAGCAGCAAGATAGAGACCGGGACAGGGGACGAGCAGTACTTC
TRBJ2-3 . TRBV2 once CASSARSTDTQYF TGTGCCAGCAGTGCCAGGAGCACAGATACGCAGTATTTT
TRBJ2-5 . TRBV11-2 . CASSLTRQSGETQYF TGTGCCAGCAGCTTAACCCGACAGTCGGGAGAGACCCAGTACTTC
TRBJ2-7 . TRBV18 . CASSPDSFAPQYF TGTGCCAGCTCGCCGGACTCCTTCGCACCACAGTACTTC
TRBJ2-3 . TRBV7-3 . CASSLGTLTDTQYF TGTGCCAGCAGCTTAGGGACTCTTACAGATACGCAGTATTTT
TRBJ2-3 . TRBV5-6 . CASSSDPGTPTDTQYF TGTGCCAGCAGCTCAGATCCCGGGACACCCACAGATACGCAGTATTTT
TRBJ2-2 TRBD2 TRBV5-1 . CASSLEAGGPSTGELFF TGCGCCAGCAGCTTGGAAGCGGGAGGGCCGAGCACCGGGGAGCTGTTTTTT
TRBJ1-1 . TRBV5-1 . CASSLARQNTEAFF TGCGCCAGCAGCTTAGCAAGACAGAACACTGAAGCTTTCTTT
TRBJ1-1 . TRBV19 . CASSLRSYSEAFF TGTGCCAGTAGTCTACGGTCTTATAGTGAAGCTTTCTTT
TRBJ1-1 . TRBV30 . CAWSPGMGHNEAFF TGTGCCTGGAGTCCCGGGATGGGCCATAATGAAGCTTTCTTT
TRBJ2-1 TRBD2 TRBV7-9 . CSSSWEGSEQFF TGTTCCAGCAGTTGGGAGGGCTCTGAGCAGTTCTTC
TRBJ1-1 . TRBV6-6 few CASRVGGAEAFF TGTGCCAGCAGAGTCGGAGGCGCTGAAGCTTTCTTT
TRBJ2-1 TRBD2 TRBV30 . CAWTSGFAYNEQFF TGTGCCTGGACTAGCGGGTTTGCCTACAATGAGCAGTTCTTC
TRBJ2-7 . TRBV30 . CAWSPTGGRSYEQYF TGTGCCTGGAGTCCTACTGGCGGGCGATCCTACGAGCAGTACTTC
TRBJ2-1 TRBD2 TRBV9 . CASSVQLAGTDNEQFF TGTGCCAGCAGCGTTCAACTAGCGGGGACCGACAATGAGCAGTTCTTC
TRBJ1-1 TRBD1 TRBV18 . CASSRDRGRDTEAFF TGTGCCAGCTCGCGGGACAGGGGGCGGGACACTGAAGCTTTCTTT
TRBJ1-2 TRBD1 TRBV6-6 . CASSLDRAGGYTF TGTGCCAGCAGTCTCGACAGGGCAGGTGGCTACACCTTC
TRBJ1-2 TRBD1 TRBV18 once CASSLTQGEGYTF TGTGCCAGCTCACTGACCCAGGGGGAAGGCTACACCTTC
TRBJ2-1 TRBD1 TRBV25-1 . CASSGQGVIATGYNEQFF TGTGCCAGCAGTGGACAGGGGGTGATAGCTACCGGCTACAATGAGCAGTTCTTC
TRBJ2-1 TRBD2 TRBV28 . CASSFGAGGPYNEQFF TGTGCCAGCAGTTTTGGAGCGGGGGGGCCCTACAATGAGCAGTTCTTC
TRBJ2-3 . TRBV27 . CASSLSVAGTDTQYF TGTGCCAGCAGTTTATCGGTAGCGGGCACAGATACGCAGTATTTT